Given below is one T cell receptor (beta chain) in context. Method: immunoSEQ multiplex PCR; TCRdb's copy keeps in-frame clones and lacks some. The profile shows fewer than 350,000 clones, under 90% of them singletons. This sample is part of a study of blood T cell repertoires in COVID-19. The sequencing input was PBMCs or T cells enriched from blood (not recorded which). The receptor was isolated from a middle-aged woman who had recovered from COVID-19.

CDR3: CASSLNIRLGGYTF. The CDR3 nucleotides read TGTGCCAGCAGCTTAAACATCCGTTTGGGCGGCTACACCTTC. The chain is built from TRBV7-3 and TRBJ1-2, with D unresolved. Trimming stripped 1 base from V and 8 bases from J, with 14 bases between. Germline V gene sequence: CDR1 SGHTA, CDR2 FQGTGA. The CDR3 has 14 residues.